One and the same sample provided the 29 T cell receptor beta chains below, sequenced in a study of technical replicates of blood from several donors. Assay: immunoSEQ multiplex PCR; the TCRdb copy retains only in-frame clones and omits some. The repertoire holds roughly 79,000 clones, with roughly 95% as singletons. Sequencing used T cells isolated from PBMCs. Source of these receptors: a human donor in good health.

V gene TRBV19 combines with J gene TRBJ2-1, with 8 bases fitting TRBD2. The CDR3 consists of 15 residues. Germline V gene sequence: CDR1 LNHDA, CDR2 SQIVND (reference sequence). Unmatched junction bases numbered 10, after V lost 6 bases and J lost 6 bases. This CDR3 reads CASRGANSGTNEQFF. DNA of the CDR3: TGTGCCAGTAGAGGGGCTAATAGCGGGACCAATGAGCAGTTCTTC.

The rearrangement joins TRBV9 to TRBJ1-1; D unclear. Germline values: CDR1 SGDLS, CDR2 YYNGEE. Trimming took off 4 bases at V and 3 bases at J, with 16 bases between the two ends. The CDR3 sequence is 15 residues long. Here the CDR3 DNA reads TGTGCCAGCAGCCCTGTGGGGTTCGGGGACACTGAAGCTTTCTTT. This gives the protein CASSPVGFGDTEAFF. Supplemented by reference TRBV9 and TRBJ1-1, the full variable domain reads DSGVTQTPKHLITATGQRVTLRCSPRSGDLSVYWYQQSLDQGLQFLIQYYNGEERAKGNILERFSAQQFPDLHSELNLSSLELGDSALYFCASSPVGFGDTEAFFGQGTRLTVV.

This chain connects TRBV2 to TRBJ2-5, with 8 bases identical to TRBD1. The CDR3 extends over 15 amino acids. The junction had 9 bases not matched to a gene; V was cut back by 3 bases and J by 6 bases. CDR1 and CDR2 (germline): SNHLY, FYNNEI. In DNA, the CDR3 is TGTGCCAGCAGTGATCGGGAGCAGGGGGCGCAGACCCAGTACTTC. Its translation is CASSDREQGAQTQYF.

The rearrangement links TRBV27 to TRBJ2-3; possible D gene TRBD1, 5 bases. The CDR3 consists of 13 residues. Germline values: CDR1 MNHEY, CDR2 SMNVEV (reference sequence). V was clipped by 3 bases and J by 4 bases, with 8 bases between them. The CDR3 bases are TGTGCCAGCAGTTTCAGGGATGCAGATACGCAGTATTTT. This gives the protein CASSFRDADTQYF.

The chain is built from TRBV5-1 and TRBJ2-7; the match to TRBD2 covers 9 bases. J gave up 7 bases and V 3 bases, and 8 bases lay outside the gene matches. The CDR3 extends over 14 amino acids. Germline loops: CDR1 SGHRS, CDR2 YFSETQ. CDR3 bases: TGCGCCAGCAGCTCCAGGACTAGCGAGGAGGAGCAGTACTTC. This gives the protein CASSSRTSEEEQYF. Full variable domain (outside the CDR3, taken from reference TRBV5-1 and TRBJ2-7): KAGVTQTPRYLIKTRGQQVTLSCSPISGHRSVSWYQQTPGQGLQFLFEYFSETQRNKGNFPGRFSGRQFSNSRSEMNVSTLELGDSALYLCASSSRTSEEEQYFGPGTRLTVT.

The chain couples TRBV9 to TRBJ2-1; D gene ambiguous. The CDR3 runs to 14 residues. V was pared by 0 bases and J by 1 base, with 5 bases between. Germline V gives CDR1 SGDLS, CDR2 YYNGEE. This chain's CDR3 is CASSVGSSYNEQFF. The DNA of the CDR3 is TGTGCCAGCAGCGTAGGTTCGTCCTACAATGAGCAGTTCTTC.

This sequence joins TRBV9 and TRBJ2-7; possibly TRBD2 for D (5 bases). The germline V gene encodes CDR1 SGDLS and CDR2 YYNGEE. This CDR3 is built from 15 residues. V was clipped by 4 bases and J by 3 bases, with 17 bases between them. As DNA, the CDR3 is TGTGCCAGCAGCCCCCAGCGGAACCGCGTCTACGAGCAGTACTTC. Translating it yields CASSPQRNRVYEQYF.

The V gene is TRBV4-3, the J gene TRBJ1-2; 7 positions agree with TRBD1. This CDR3 is built from 15 residues. The V segment lost 4 bases and the J segment 1 base; nucleotides outside the gene matches: 6. In germline, CDR1 is LGHNA, CDR2 YSLEER. Here the CDR3 reads CASSPRQGLNYGYTF. The CDR3 DNA follows: TGCGCCAGCAGCCCCCGACAGGGACTTAACTATGGCTACACCTTC.

The chain uses TRBV6-5 and TRBJ1-4, with 12 bases aligning to TRBD1. The CDR3 loop spans 15 amino acids. V lost 6 bases to trimming and J lost 4 bases; unmatched junction nucleotides: 3. Per germline, CDR1 MNHEY and CDR2 SVGAGI. CDR3 sequence (DNA): TGTGCCAGCAGGGGACAGGGGGCTAATAATGAAAAACTGTTTTTT. Translated: CASRGQGANNEKLFF.

V is TRBV7-9 and J is TRBJ2-7, with 9 nucleotides matching TRBD2. Germline V gene sequence: CDR1 SEHNR, CDR2 FQNEAQ (reference sequence). The CDR3 spans 13 residues. J gave up 5 bases and V 2 bases, and 1 base lay outside the gene matches. This CDR3 is CASSLLAGHEQYF. CDR3 nucleotide sequence: TGTGCCAGCAGCTTACTAGCGGGACACGAGCAGTACTTC.

Written as DNA, the CDR3 is TGTGCCAGCAGCTTGGGGGCGACGATGCAGGGGAGGGCCAATGAGCAGTACTTC. It yields the protein CASSLGATMQGRANEQYF. This sequence joins TRBV5-4 and TRBJ2-7; D is possibly TRBD2 (7 bases). The CDR3 runs to 18 residues. V lost 0 bases, J lost 7 bases, and 26 bases lay in between. Germline V gene lookup returns CDR1 SGHNT and CDR2 YYREEE (reference sequence).

The chain links TRBV6-5 to TRBJ1-1, with D possibly TRBD1 on 5 matching bases. CDR1 is MNHEY, CDR2 SVGAGI, per germline. This CDR3 has 12 amino acids. V dropped 4 bases and J dropped 10 bases, with 13 bases sitting between them. CDR3 protein: CASSWGRGGAFF. Written as DNA, the CDR3 is TGTGCCAGCAGTTGGGGACGGGGGGGAGCTTTCTTT.

Comment on this clone: Other nucleotide sequences from this sample produce the same CDR3. This rearrangement joins TRBV2 to TRBJ2-3, with 9 positions matching TRBD1. The length of the CDR3 is 14 residues. Trimming removed 8 bases from V and 3 bases from J; junction bases left unmatched: 6. CDR1 is SNHLY and CDR2 is FYNNEI in the germline V gene. DNA for the CDR3: TGTGCCAGCCTTCCGGGACAGGGTACAGATACGCAGTATTTT. This codes for CASLPGQGTDTQYF.

The table lists this clone with a count of one. This chain links TRBV9 with TRBJ2-2; TRBD1 agrees at 7 bases. V lost 2 bases to trimming and J lost 4 bases; unmatched junction nucleotides: 5. Germline V gives CDR1 SGDLS, CDR2 YYNGEE. This CDR3 region has 15 residues. In DNA, the CDR3 is TGTGCCAGCAGCGTTACAGGGGATTCCACCGGGGAGCTGTTTTTT. Protein product: CASSVTGDSTGELFF.

This chain links TRBV5-1 with TRBJ2-7; D is unresolved. This CDR3 comprises 13 residues. Germline V gives CDR1 SGHRS, CDR2 YFSETQ. V was trimmed by 2 bases and J by 1 base, leaving 7 bases between them. CDR3 residues: CASSFSSSYEQYF. The CDR3 DNA reads as TGCGCCAGCAGCTTTTCCTCTTCCTACGAGCAGTACTTC.

The rearrangement uses TRBV9 and TRBJ2-5, with 7 nucleotides matching TRBD2. The J segment lost 2 bases and the V segment lost 0 bases, leaving 7 bases of the junction unmatched. Germline V gene data show CDR1 as SGDLS and CDR2 as YYNGEE. The CDR3 runs to 16 residues. In nucleotides, the CDR3 is TGTGCCAGCAGCGTAGATAGAACTAGCGATCAAGAGACCCAGTACTTC. The encoded protein is CASSVDRTSDQETQYF.

A single count supports this clone. This chain links TRBV4-1 with TRBJ2-1, with 9 positions matching TRBD1. The CDR3 has 17 residues. V lost 2 bases to trimming and J lost 5 bases; unmatched junction nucleotides: 10. Per germline, CDR1 MGHRA and CDR2 YSYEKL. The CDR3 region is CASSQSTGQGWNNEQFF. In DNA form, the CDR3 reads TGCGCCAGCAGCCAATCTACGGGACAGGGATGGAACAATGAGCAGTTCTTC.

The gene calls are TRBV13 and TRBJ2-7; D is possibly TRBD2 (5 bases). This CDR3 comprises 14 residues. With 5 bases removed from V and 6 bases from J, the gap between germline ends came to 17 bases. CDR1 is PRHDT, CDR2 FYEKMQ, per germline (reference sequence). Here the CDR3 DNA reads TGTGCCAGCAGCCCCTCCGGAGGAGTTGGCGAGCAGTACTTC. This sequence encodes CASSPSGGVGEQYF.

The rearrangement links TRBV7-3 to TRBJ2-3; tentatively, D is TRBD1 (5 bases). This CDR3 contains 15 residues. V was shortened by 2 bases and J by 1 base, with 10 bases between the two germline ends. Germline assignment: CDR1 SGHTA and CDR2 FQGTGA. Here the CDR3 DNA reads TGTGCCAGCAGCTTAGGGCCGACAGGCACAGATACGCAGTATTTT. Residues: CASSLGPTGTDTQYF.

The chain joins TRBV15 to TRBJ2-7; D gene uncertain. CDR1 and CDR2 from the germline V gene are LNHNV and YYDKDF (reference sequence). V shed 0 bases and J shed 6 bases, with 9 bases lying between them. The CDR3 is 13 residues long. The CDR3 loop is CATSRDPLREQYF. CDR3 DNA sequence: TGTGCCACCAGCAGAGATCCGCTACGCGAGCAGTACTTC.

The chain recombines TRBV28 with TRBJ2-1; 8 bases fit TRBD2. The CDR3 is 15 residues long. Germline values: CDR1 MDHEN, CDR2 SYDVKM. With V trimmed by 2 bases and J by 4 bases, 4 bases remained unmatched. The chain's CDR3 is CASSLELADYNEQFF. CDR3 DNA sequence: TGTGCCAGCAGTTTAGAACTAGCGGATTACAATGAGCAGTTCTTC.

The V gene is TRBV5-1, the J gene TRBJ2-3; D might be TRBD2 (6 bases). Deletions cut 2 bases from V and 3 bases from J, with 7 bases between. The CDR3 contains 13 residues. The V gene's germline CDR1 is SGHRS and CDR2 YFSETQ. The CDR3 DNA follows: TGCGCCAGCAGCTTACGGGAGACAGATACGCAGTATTTT. Translation: CASSLRETDTQYF.

This sequence joins TRBV30 and TRBJ1-2; 7 bases are shared with TRBD1. V lost 6 bases, J lost 0 bases, and 4 bases stayed unmatched. The CDR3 loop spans 13 amino acids. CDR1 and CDR2 from the germline V gene are GTSNPN and SVGIG (reference sequence). CDR3 sequence: CACRTGANYGYTF. Here the CDR3 DNA reads TGTGCCTGCAGGACAGGAGCTAACTATGGCTACACCTTC.

The chain couples TRBV15 to TRBJ2-1, with TRBD2 identical over 9 bases. CDR1 and CDR2 from the germline V gene are LNHNV and YYDKDF (reference sequence). The trim removed 1 base at V and 10 bases at J, leaving 11 bases unmatched. The CDR3 totals 16 residues. CDR3 region: CATSRVGRLAGYEQFF. DNA of the CDR3: TGTGCCACCAGCAGAGTAGGGAGGCTAGCGGGATACGAGCAGTTCTTC.

On this clone: The same CDR3 is also encoded by other DNA sequences in this sample. V and J are TRBV15 and TRBJ1-5; no clear D gene. Germline V gene data show CDR1 as LNHNV and CDR2 as YYDKDF (reference sequence). The V gene lost 2 bases and the J gene lost 4 bases, with 9 bases spanning the gap. The CDR3 is 14 residues long. The CDR3 DNA follows: TGTGCCACCAGCAGATCAGGTCAAAATCAGCCCCAGCATTTT. As protein: CATSRSGQNQPQHF.

The rearrangement uses TRBV19 and TRBJ1-5, with TRBD1 identical over 8 bases. CDR3 length: 14 residues. V shed 8 bases, J shed 2 bases, and the junction held 5 bases outside the gene matches. Per germline, CDR1 LNHDA and CDR2 SQIVND (reference sequence). The CDR3 is CASQGQVGNQPQHF. CDR3 nucleotides: TGTGCCAGTCAGGGACAGGTGGGCAATCAGCCCCAGCATTTT. Looking up the rest from reference TRBV19 and TRBJ1-5 gives the full variable domain: DGGITQSPKYLFRKEGQNVTLSCEQNLNHDAMYWYRQDPGQGLRLIYYSQIVNDFQKGDIAEGYSVSREKKESFPLTVTSAQKNPTAFYLCASQGQVGNQPQHFGDGTRLSIL.

The gene calls are TRBV19 and TRBJ2-2, with 8 bases that match TRBD2. Germline V gene sequence: CDR1 LNHDA, CDR2 SQIVND (reference sequence). With V trimmed by 7 bases and J by 4 bases, 8 bases remained unmatched. The CDR3 contains 15 residues. The CDR3 bases are TGTGCCAGTATCTCAGCGGGAGTGAGCACCGGGGAGCTGTTTTTT. This translates into CASISAGVSTGELFF.

This rearrangement joins TRBV27 to TRBJ2-4, with a possible D match to TRBD1 (5 bases). V was pared by 10 bases and J by 5 bases, with 18 bases between. The CDR3 length is 14 residues. Germline V gives CDR1 MNHEY, CDR2 SMNVEV (reference sequence). CDR3 sequence: CATSRVTQENIQYF. The DNA for the CDR3 is TGTGCCACTTCCAGGGTTACTCAGGAAAACATTCAGTACTTC.

This clone showed up just once. The chain couples TRBV19 to TRBJ2-5; 7 nucleotides line up with TRBD1. The germline V gene encodes CDR1 LNHDA and CDR2 SQIVND (reference sequence). This CDR3 is built from 15 residues. Germline trimming cut 5 bases from V and 5 bases from J; bases unmatched to any gene: 11. CDR3 sequence reads: CASSSTSGGLETQYF. CDR3 sequence (DNA): TGTGCCAGTAGTTCCACATCAGGGGGTCTGGAGACCCAGTACTTC. Combining the CDR3 with reference TRBV19 and TRBJ2-5 gives the whole variable domain DGGITQSPKYLFRKEGQNVTLSCEQNLNHDAMYWYRQDPGQGLRLIYYSQIVNDFQKGDIAEGYSVSREKKESFPLTVTSAQKNPTAFYLCASSSTSGGLETQYFGPGTRLLVL.